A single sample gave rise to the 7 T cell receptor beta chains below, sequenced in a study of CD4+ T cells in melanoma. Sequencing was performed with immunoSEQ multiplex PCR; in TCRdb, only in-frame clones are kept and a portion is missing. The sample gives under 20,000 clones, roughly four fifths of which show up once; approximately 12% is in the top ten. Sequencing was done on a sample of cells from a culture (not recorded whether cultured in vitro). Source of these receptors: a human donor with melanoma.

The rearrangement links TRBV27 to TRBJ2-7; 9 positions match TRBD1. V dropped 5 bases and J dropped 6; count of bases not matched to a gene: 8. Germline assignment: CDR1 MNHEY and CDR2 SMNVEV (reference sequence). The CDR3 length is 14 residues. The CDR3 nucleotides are TGTGCCAGCAGTCTAGGGACAGGGATCGGCGAGCAGTACTTC. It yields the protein CASSLGTGIGEQYF.

The DNA of the CDR3 is TGCGCCAGCAGCAGCCGGGGGATGGTAGAGACCCAGTACTTC. This encodes CASSSRGMVETQYF. The chain recombines TRBV5-1 with TRBJ2-5; D is perhaps TRBD2 (6 bases). The CDR3 covers 14 residues. Per germline, CDR1 SGHRS and CDR2 YFSETQ. Trimming shortened V by 4 bases and J by 4 bases, and 14 bases separated the two germline ends.

CDR3: CASSFGITSGGSTDTQYF. In nucleotides, the CDR3 is TGCGCCAGCAGCTTTGGGATTACTAGCGGGGGGAGCACAGATACGCAGTATTTT. The chain recombines TRBV5-1 with TRBJ2-3; 12 bases agree with TRBD2. CDR3 size: 18 residues. Looked up from germline, CDR1 is SGHRS and CDR2 is YFSETQ. V trimming: 2 bases; J trimming: 0 bases; junction bases outside the gene matches: 7.

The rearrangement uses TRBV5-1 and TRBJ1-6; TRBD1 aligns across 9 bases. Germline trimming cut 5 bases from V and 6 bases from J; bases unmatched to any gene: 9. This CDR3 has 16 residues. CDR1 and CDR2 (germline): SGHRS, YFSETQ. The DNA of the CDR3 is TGCGCCAGCAGAAATACCCCGGGACAGGGTAATTCACCCCTCCACTTT. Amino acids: CASRNTPGQGNSPLHF.

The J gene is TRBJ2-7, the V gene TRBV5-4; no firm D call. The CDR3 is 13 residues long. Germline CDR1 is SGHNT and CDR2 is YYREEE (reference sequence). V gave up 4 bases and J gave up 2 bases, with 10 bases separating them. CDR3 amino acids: CASSQAPTYEQYF. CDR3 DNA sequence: TGTGCCAGCAGCCAAGCTCCGACCTACGAGCAGTACTTC.

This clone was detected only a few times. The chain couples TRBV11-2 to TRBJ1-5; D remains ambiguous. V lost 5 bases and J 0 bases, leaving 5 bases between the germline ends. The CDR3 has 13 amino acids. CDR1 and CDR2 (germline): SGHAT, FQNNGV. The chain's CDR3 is CASSLNSNQPQHF. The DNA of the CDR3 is TGTGCCAGCAGCCTTAATAGCAATCAGCCCCAGCATTTT. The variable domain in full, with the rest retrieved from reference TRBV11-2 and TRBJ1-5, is EAGVAQSPRYKIIEKRQSVAFWCNPISGHATLYWYQQILGQGPKLLIQFQNNGVVDDSQLPKDRFSAERLKGVDSTLKIQPAKLEDSAVYLCASSLNSNQPQHFGDGTRLSIL.

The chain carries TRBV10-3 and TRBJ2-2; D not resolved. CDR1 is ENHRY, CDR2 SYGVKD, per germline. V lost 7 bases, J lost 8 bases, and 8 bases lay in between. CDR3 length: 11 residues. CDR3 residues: CAIKGEGELFF. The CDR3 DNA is TGTGCCATCAAGGGTGAGGGGGAGCTGTTTTTT.